This T cell receptor beta chain comes out of a study of blood T cell repertoires in COVID-19. Background on the study: T cells, B-cell-depleted T cells, or PBMCs provided the cDNA or gDNA that served as material.

About this clone itself: Germline is not matched at one junction end, which may reflect a read error.

The germline V gene encodes CDR1 LNHDA and CDR2 SQIVND (reference sequence). The CDR3 loop spans 11 amino acids. As handled by the study authors: Estimation of nucleated cell counts was performed using reference gene primer amplification. Method: immunoSEQ multiplex PCR; TCRdb's copy keeps in-frame clones and lacks some. V and J calls and clone size are copied from that table; D and trimming were computed from the DNA. Of 180,000 or so clones listed, 80% to 90% are singletons. Everyone who took part was 18 to 89 years old, and they came from about two dozen US areas. The chain recombines TRBV19 with TRBJ1-1; no reliable D call. This clonotype originated in a man aged 45 to 65 who had recovered from COVID-19. Sequenced: PBMCs or T cells enriched from blood (not recorded which). CDR3 DNA sequence: TGTGCCAGTAGTAATGGGCCCCTATGTGTCTTT. Amino acid sequence: CASSNGPLCVF.